The rows below give T cell receptor beta chains drawn from one sample of a study of response to subunit inactivated influenza vaccine. Via MiXCR, TCRdb re-called the RT-PCR reads, giving one row per CDR3 protein. The sample includes around 710,000 distinct CDR3 sequences, approximately 14% of them seen just once. Sequenced here: PBMCs from blood, sampled less than 15 days before vaccination. Receptor source: a man aged 50-59 years who received an inactivated influenza vaccine. Each CDR3 is given with its conserved first and last residue. Each record gives: J gene, D gene, V gene, CDR3 protein. The D gene is left open where the match is weak.

J: TRBJ1-4
D: .
V: TRBV7-2
CDR3: CASSPMAAGAGEKLFF

J: TRBJ1-1
D: TRBD1
V: TRBV27
CDR3: CASRLRQGAATEAFF

J: TRBJ2-5
D: .
V: TRBV6-2/TRBV6-3
CDR3: CASSIVQETQYF

J: TRBJ2-1
D: .
V: TRBV29-1
CDR3: CSVRFYEQFF

J: TRBJ2-7
D: .
V: TRBV18
CDR3: CASSPRDISYEQYF

J: TRBJ2-7
D: TRBD1
V: TRBV5-6
CDR3: CASYAGTGYGEQYF

J: TRBJ2-7
D: .
V: TRBV7-2
CDR3: CASSLLVRTTYEQYF

J: TRBJ2-5
D: .
V: TRBV3-1
CDR3: CASSPTGLPRETQYF

J: TRBJ2-5
D: TRBD1
V: TRBV5-4
CDR3: CASSPPGQGGETQYF

J: TRBJ2-7
D: .
V: TRBV3-1
CDR3: CASSQDGTTRREQYF

J: TRBJ1-5
D: .
V: TRBV5-5
CDR3: CASSPDGERAQHF

J: TRBJ2-2
D: .
V: TRBV6-2/TRBV6-3
CDR3: CASSSRTTTNTGELFF

J: TRBJ2-2
D: .
V: TRBV5-1
CDR3: CASSWTGQNTGELFF

J: TRBJ2-7
D: .
V: TRBV7-2
CDR3: CASSYGVYYEQYF

J: TRBJ1-2
D: .
V: TRBV7-9
CDR3: CASSPGIRQLHGYTF

J: TRBJ2-7
D: TRBD2
V: TRBV20-1
CDR3: CSARDLLAGASQGYEQYF

J: TRBJ2-1
D: .
V: TRBV7-6
CDR3: CASTYETGSSYNEQFF

J: TRBJ2-1
D: TRBD2
V: TRBV6-5
CDR3: CASSYRGREQFF

J: TRBJ1-4
D: .
V: TRBV5-1
CDR3: CASSLHGQPNEKLFF

J: TRBJ1-1
D: .
V: TRBV11-3
CDR3: CASSLGRGSTEAFF

J: TRBJ2-1
D: TRBD2
V: TRBV2
CDR3: CASSVGTSGANEQFF

J: TRBJ2-1
D: TRBD1
V: TRBV20-1
CDR3: CSARTGGSYNEQFF

J: TRBJ2-1
D: TRBD2
V: TRBV7-6
CDR3: CASSAQAGPASNEQFF

J: TRBJ2-3
D: .
V: TRBV5-1
CDR3: CASSLSSGRADTQYF

J: TRBJ2-3
D: TRBD2
V: TRBV5-1
CDR3: CASTHRLAGVTDTQYF

J: TRBJ1-2
D: .
V: TRBV4-2
CDR3: CASSHGRDWSF

J: TRBJ1-6
D: .
V: TRBV20-1
CDR3: CSARQSYNSPLHF

J: TRBJ2-4
D: .
V: TRBV25-1
CDR3: CASSGSKPGTPSRGIQYF

J: TRBJ2-1
D: TRBD2
V: TRBV2
CDR3: CASSEIGGSQWDEQFF

J: TRBJ1-1
D: .
V: TRBV12-3/TRBV12-4
CDR3: CASSLAGLPNTEAFF

J: TRBJ2-3
D: TRBD1
V: TRBV20-1
CDR3: CSASLTGEDTQYF

J: TRBJ2-3
D: .
V: TRBV20-1
CDR3: CSVVPGTRTDTQYF

J: TRBJ1-2
D: .
V: TRBV25-1
CDR3: CASIYPTNPDTNYGYTF

J: TRBJ2-3
D: .
V: TRBV2
CDR3: CASTTSDISTVTQYF

J: TRBJ2-3
D: TRBD1
V: TRBV5-1
CDR3: CASSAGQGRTDTQYF

J: TRBJ2-5
D: .
V: TRBV28
CDR3: CASSTRDFQETQYF

J: TRBJ2-3
D: TRBD1
V: TRBV6-2/TRBV6-3
CDR3: CASSYPTGVGTDTQYF

J: TRBJ1-1
D: .
V: TRBV4-1
CDR3: CASSPPRQMNTEAFF

J: TRBJ1-2
D: TRBD1
V: TRBV6-1
CDR3: CASSTPDREKGGYTF

J: TRBJ2-7
D: .
V: TRBV6-2/TRBV6-3
CDR3: CASRQDSFYEQYF

J: TRBJ1-1
D: TRBD1
V: TRBV7-2
CDR3: CASSLSRGQTEAFF

J: TRBJ2-3
D: .
V: TRBV7-6
CDR3: CASSRSSGQGWADTQYF

J: TRBJ1-3
D: .
V: TRBV5-1
CDR3: CASSFQGEDSGNTIYF

J: TRBJ2-7
D: TRBD1
V: TRBV6-2/TRBV6-3
CDR3: CASSYITTGQTHEQYF

J: TRBJ2-5
D: .
V: TRBV3-1
CDR3: CASSQVQGGVQETQYF

J: TRBJ2-7
D: .
V: TRBV4-3
CDR3: CASSPDLTESSYEQYF

J: TRBJ2-1
D: .
V: TRBV12-3/TRBV12-4
CDR3: CASSLFGQGYNEQFF

J: TRBJ2-7
D: TRBD2
V: TRBV6-2/TRBV6-3
CDR3: CASRETSGGSYEQYF

J: TRBJ2-3
D: TRBD2
V: TRBV28
CDR3: CASSTSGHTDTQYF

J: TRBJ1-5
D: .
V: TRBV6-5
CDR3: CASSHDSNQPQHF

J: TRBJ2-7
D: .
V: TRBV5-1
CDR3: CASSLERRGLTYEQYF

J: TRBJ2-3
D: .
V: TRBV6-5
CDR3: CASSYSIVAPDTQYF

J: TRBJ2-5
D: TRBD1
V: TRBV15
CDR3: CATSRIAEGAQETQYF

J: TRBJ2-1
D: .
V: TRBV20-1
CDR3: CSARDRYRQSIYNEQFF